This TCR beta chain was sequenced in a study of T cells expressing NK-cell markers. Study outcomes and limitations: Of the CD8+ T cells in about 6 donors, roughly 1.0-7.0% belonged to dominant NKG2C+ clonotypes.

Germline assignment: CDR1 SGHRS and CDR2 YFSETQ. The CDR3 runs to 16 residues. Regarding this clonotype: What it binds is unknown.

In generating TCR beta cDNA, 5'RACE template switching with UMIs was used. No DNA is given; TCRdb re-called the 5' RACE reads and lists each CDR3 protein once. The table for this sample gives roughly 450,000 distinct CDR3 sequences. The sequenced sample was blood T cells: a sorted CD56 or NKG2C T cell subset, CD4+ or CD8+ T cells, or bulk PBMC T cells (not recorded which). This receptor was obtained from a woman between 45 and 60 years old in good health. V is TRBV5-1 and J is TRBJ2-1. CDR3 residues: CASSLAIGSSYNEQFF.